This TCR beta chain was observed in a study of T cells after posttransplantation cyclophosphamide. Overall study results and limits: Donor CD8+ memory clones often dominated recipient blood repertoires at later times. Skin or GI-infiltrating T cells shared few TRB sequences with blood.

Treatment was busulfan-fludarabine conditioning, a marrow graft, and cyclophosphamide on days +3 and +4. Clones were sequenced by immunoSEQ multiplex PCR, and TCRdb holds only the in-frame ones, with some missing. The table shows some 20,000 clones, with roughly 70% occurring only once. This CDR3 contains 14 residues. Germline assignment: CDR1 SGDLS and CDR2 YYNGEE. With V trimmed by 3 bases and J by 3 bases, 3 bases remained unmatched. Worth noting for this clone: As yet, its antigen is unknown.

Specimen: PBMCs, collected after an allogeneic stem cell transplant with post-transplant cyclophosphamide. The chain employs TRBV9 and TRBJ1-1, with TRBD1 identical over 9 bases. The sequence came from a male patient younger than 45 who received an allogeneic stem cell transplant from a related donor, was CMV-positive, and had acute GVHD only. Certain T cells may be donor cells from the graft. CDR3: CASSDRGQYTEAFF. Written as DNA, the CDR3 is TGTGCCAGCAGCGACAGGGGGCAGTACACTGAAGCTTTCTTT.